This TCR beta chain emerged from a study of T cells after yellow fever vaccination. Study findings and constraints: Peak timing came faster in the weaker secondary response, day 5 versus 15. Clonotype sharing between CD4 and CD8 compartments was small. Subsequent to the booster, the majority of primary-vaccination clones reappeared (96% CD4, about 90% CD8).

This clonotype was found many times. The antigen remains undetermined. Generation of TCR cDNA used 5'RACE template switching (which added a universal primer site and UMIs). TCRdb itself ran the 5' RACE reads through MiXCR, one entry per CDR3 protein. The table has hundreds of thousands of distinct CDR3 sequences, roughly 6.2% seen once. Germline V gene data show CDR1 as SGHTA and CDR2 as FQGNSA. Trimming took 5 bases from V and 0 from J, leaving 14 bases between them. The CDR3 length is 16 residues. The TCR comes from a man younger than 45 who received the YFV17D yellow fever vaccine. This chain uses TRBV7-2 with TRBJ2-1; maybe TRBD2 (6 bases). The material sequenced was PBMCs, taken 5 days after the yellow fever booster vaccination. For the CDR3, the DNA is TGTGCCAGCAGCCCCCAGGGCGGGATCTCCTACAATGAGCAGTTCTTC. Residues: CASSPQGGISYNEQFF.